This T cell receptor (beta chain) derives from a study of Graves' ophthalmopathy and Graves' hyperthyroidism. The wider study: Hyperthyroidism qualified as stable when ophthalmopathy did not develop within 18 months of follow-up. Overall study findings and caveats: At about 69% sensitivity and 72.22% specificity, the model predicted progression of the ophthalmopathy. Researchers report that a 13-signature model separated ophthalmopathy from stable hyperthyroidism, posting around 86% sensitivity and 75% to 84% specificity.

Of note for this clonotype: Its cognate antigen is unknown.

Aged 18 to 65, hyperthyroidism patients had been newly diagnosed, with under 2 months' duration. The CDR3 runs to 18 residues. Germline V lookup: CDR1 SEHNR, CDR2 FQNEAQ (reference sequence). The V gene end was trimmed by 0 bases and the J gene end by 3 bases; junction bases not matched to a gene: 9. Beta-chain TCR CDR3 regions were amplified from RNA transcripts. HTBI-primed first-round RT-PCR preceded second-round multiplex PCR. TCRdb recomputed calls from the multiplex PCR reads with MiXCR, one row per CDR3 protein. The sample has about 500,000 distinct CDR3 sequences, 35% to 45% seen once; the top ten hold about 4.2%.

The sequence was collected from an adult man with Graves' hyperthyroidism. The sequencing input was peripheral blood or thyroid tissue (not recorded which). This sequence joins TRBV7-9 and TRBJ2-5; TRBD2 matches 11 bases. The CDR3 reads CASSLAAWLAGGEETQYF. In DNA, the CDR3 is TGTGCCAGCAGCTTAGCGGCCTGGCTAGCGGGGGGTGAAGAGACCCAGTACTTC.